These 24 T cell receptor beta chains share one sample of origin, sequenced in a study of T cells in localized non-small cell lung cancer. Assay: immunoSEQ multiplex PCR; the TCRdb copy retains only in-frame clones and omits some. Of 45,000 to 65,000 clones in the sample, roughly 89% were seen once. The source material was peripheral blood, sampled before any cancer treatment. The receptors originated from a man aged 35-69 years with stage I squamous cell lung carcinoma.

The V call is TRBV7-9, the J call TRBJ1-1; unclear D gene. CDR1 and CDR2 (germline): SEHNR, FQNEAQ (reference sequence). The CDR3 consists of 14 residues. The V end was cut by 5 bases, the J end by 1 base, with 11 bases between. CDR3 sequence (DNA): TGTGCCAGCAGCGGCCGTTTGGGGAACACTGAAGCTTTCTTT. Protein sequence: CASSGRLGNTEAFF.

This clone was picked up one time. The V gene is TRBV7-2, the J gene TRBJ2-1; 12 nucleotides match TRBD2. Germline V lookup: CDR1 SGHTA, CDR2 FQGNSA. Trimming at V came to 6 bases and at J to 4 bases, leaving 4 bases not matched to a gene. The CDR3 is made up of 15 amino acids. CDR3 nucleotide sequence: TGTGCCAGCAGGTCGGGACTAGCGGGTTACAATGAGCAGTTCTTC. This encodes CASRSGLAGYNEQFF. Combining the CDR3 with reference TRBV7-2 and TRBJ2-1 gives the whole variable domain GAGVSQSPSNKVTEKGKDVELRCDPISGHTALYWYRQSLGQGLEFLIYFQGNSAPDKSGLPSDRFSAERTGGSVSTLTIQRTQQEDSAVYLCASRSGLAGYNEQFFGPGTRLTVL.

J is TRBJ2-3 and V is TRBV20-1; D gene unclear. Germline-derived CDR1 and CDR2 are DFQATT and SNEGSKA (reference sequence). This CDR3 is 9 amino acids long. This CDR3 is CKPGDTQYF. The CDR3 coding sequence is TGCAAGCCTGGGGATACGCAGTATTTT.

The rearrangement joins TRBV27 to TRBJ1-2; no firm D call. The CDR3 is made up of 13 amino acids. Trimming left V 0 bases short and J 7 bases short, with 9 bases between. Germline-derived CDR1 and CDR2 are MNHEY and SMNVEV (reference sequence). CDR3 sequence: CASSLSRKGGYTF. The CDR3 DNA is TGTGCCAGCAGTTTATCCAGGAAGGGTGGCTACACCTTC.

The chain uses TRBV6-6 and TRBJ2-7, with no clear D. Germline V lookup: CDR1 MNHNY, CDR2 SVGAGI (reference sequence). The CDR3 is made up of 10 amino acids. V lost 8 bases and J lost 7, with 9 bases in between. CDR3 in amino acids: CASFYTEQYF. The CDR3 DNA sequence: TGTGCCAGCTTCTATACGGAGCAGTACTTC.

The V call is TRBV5-1, the J call TRBJ2-3, with 9 bases fitting TRBD2. The trim removed 4 bases at V and 0 bases at J, leaving 18 bases unmatched. Looked up from germline, CDR1 is SGHRS and CDR2 is YFSETQ. This CDR3 has 20 amino acids. The CDR3 protein is CASSPEGLAEQRSSTDTQYF. The CDR3 coding sequence is TGCGCCAGCAGCCCGGAGGGACTAGCAGAACAAAGGTCTAGCACAGATACGCAGTATTTT.

The genes are TRBV29-1 and TRBJ2-7, with a weak D call TRBD1 (6 bases). The germline gives CDR1 SQVTM, CDR2 ANQGSEA. The CDR3 sequence is 12 residues long. The ends were cut back, 7 bases at V and 3 bases at J, with 13 bases in the middle. The DNA of the CDR3 is TGCAGCGCTGCCGCAGGGGACTACGAGCAGTACTTC. It encodes CSAAAGDYEQYF.

This chain links TRBV11-1 with TRBJ2-7; TRBD2 is a possible D gene (5 bases). Trimming cost V 5 bases and J 2 bases, with 19 bases left between them. The CDR3 spans 16 residues. Germline CDR1 and CDR2: SGHAT and FQDESV (reference sequence). CDR3 residues: CASSGGGPLLTYEQYF. The CDR3 region has the DNA TGTGCCAGCAGCGGAGGTGGACCCCTCCTAACCTACGAGCAGTACTTC.

This clone was picked up a small number of times. This sequence joins TRBV27 and TRBJ1-4; D uncertain. This CDR3 contains 13 residues. Germline V gene sequence: CDR1 MNHEY, CDR2 SMNVEV (reference sequence). V dropped 1 base and J dropped 5 bases, with 5 bases sitting between them. CDR3 residues: CASSLWRNEKLFF. CDR3 coding DNA: TGTGCCAGCAGTTTATGGCGGAATGAAAAACTGTTTTTT.

The rearrangement uses TRBV7-9 and TRBJ2-7, with D possibly TRBD1 on 8 matching bases. The CDR3 contains 15 residues. Trimming pared 3 bases from V and 2 bases from J, leaving 14 bases between. The germline V gene encodes CDR1 SEHNR and CDR2 FQNEAQ (reference sequence). The CDR3 sequence: CASSFDRGGPYEQYF. The CDR3 DNA reads TGTGCCAGCAGCTTCGACAGGGGAGGGCCCTACGAGCAGTACTTC. Supplemented by reference TRBV7-9 and TRBJ2-7, the full variable domain reads DTGVSQNPRHKITKRGQNVTFRCDPISEHNRLYWYRQTLGQGPEFLTYFQNEAQLEKSRLLSDRFSAERPKGSFSTLEIQRTEQGDSAMYLCASSFDRGGPYEQYFGPGTRLTVT.

This rearrangement joins TRBV30 to TRBJ2-3; no firm D call. The CDR3 totals 13 residues. Germline V gene lookup returns CDR1 GTSNPN and CDR2 SVGIG (reference sequence). Trimming shortened V by 5 bases and J by 1 base, and 10 bases separated the two germline ends. In DNA form, the CDR3 reads TGTGCCTGGCGTAACGGAGGCACAGATACGCAGTATTTT. This gives the protein CAWRNGGTDTQYF.

The chain uses TRBV19 and TRBJ2-6; 7 bases agree with TRBD1. CDR3 length: 17 amino acids. Germline loops: CDR1 LNHDA, CDR2 SQIVND (reference sequence). Trimming took 5 bases from V and 0 from J; bases not matched to a gene: 7. The CDR3 nucleotides are TGTGCCAGTAGTTCAAAGGGACAGTTCTCTGGGGCCAACGTCCTGACTTTC. Protein product: CASSSKGQFSGANVLTF.

The chain couples TRBV11-2 to TRBJ2-7; D assignment may be TRBD1 or TRBD2 (5 bases each). The CDR3 has 14 residues. With 5 bases removed from V and 0 bases from J, the gap between germline ends came to 11 bases. From germline, CDR1 is SGHAT and CDR2 FQNNGV. The CDR3 DNA reads as TGTGCCAGCAGCGGGGGTCTTAGCTCCTACGAGCAGTACTTC. Its protein is CASSGGLSSYEQYF.

The chain employs TRBV5-6 and TRBJ2-7; 8 bases fit TRBD1. There are 14 residues in the CDR3. V lost 2 bases and J lost 3; bases outside the gene matches: 4. The germline gives CDR1 SGHDT, CDR2 YYEEEE. In DNA form, the CDR3 reads TGTGCCAGCAGCTTCGGACAGGGAGACTACGAGCAGTACTTC. The encoded protein is CASSFGQGDYEQYF.

The V call is TRBV5-5, the J call TRBJ2-5; no definite D call. CDR1 is SGHKS and CDR2 is YYEKEE in the germline V gene (reference sequence). Trimming pared 3 bases from V and 2 bases from J, leaving 8 bases between. The CDR3 consists of 13 residues. CDR3 DNA: TGTGCCAGCAGCTGGGGTGGTCAAGAGACCCAGTACTTC. This sequence encodes CASSWGGQETQYF.

The chain is built from TRBV28 and TRBJ2-1, with 9 positions matching TRBD2. The germline V gene has CDR1 MDHEN and CDR2 SYDVKM. The CDR3 is 16 residues long. V lost 2 bases, J lost 5 bases, and 7 bases stayed unmatched. CDR3 loop: CASSLISGRANNEQFF. CDR3 in DNA: TGTGCCAGCAGTTTAATTAGCGGGAGAGCAAACAATGAGCAGTTCTTC.

This clone was counted once. The rearrangement joins TRBV5-1 to TRBJ1-2; weak D call: TRBD1 (6 bases). The length of the CDR3 is 14 residues. V dropped 0 bases and J dropped 4 bases, with 10 bases sitting between them. In germline, CDR1 is SGHRS, CDR2 YFSETQ. CDR3 in DNA: TGCGCCAGCAGCTTGGAAGGGGGTCTCTATGGCTACACCTTC. Amino acid sequence: CASSLEGGLYGYTF.

This clone was picked up one time. J is TRBJ2-2 and V is TRBV5-6; tentative D call: TRBD2 (5 bases). V dropped 1 base and J dropped 6 bases, with 16 bases sitting between them. The CDR3 length is 16 residues. Germline-derived CDR1 and CDR2 are SGHDT and YYEEEE. CDR3 loop: CASSLYRRVNAGELFF. The CDR3 bases are TGTGCCAGCAGCTTGTATAGGCGGGTTAATGCCGGGGAGCTGTTTTTT.

V usage is TRBV28 and J usage is TRBJ1-3; 8 bases line up with TRBD1. This CDR3 comprises 15 residues. J was trimmed by 7 bases and V by 5 bases; bases with no gene match: 10. CDR1 MDHEN and CDR2 SYDVKM come from the germline V gene. The DNA of the CDR3 is TGTGCCAGCAGTCAAGCAGGGGGCGAACGGAACACCATATATTTT. As protein: CASSQAGGERNTIYF.

The V call is TRBV10-3, the J call TRBJ1-3, with TRBD1 as a possible D gene (6 bases). The CDR3 loop spans 14 amino acids. V was trimmed by 2 bases and J by 4 bases, leaving 9 bases between them. CDR1 is ENHRY and CDR2 is SYGVKD in the germline V gene. CDR3 residues: CAISETGKGNTIYF. CDR3 coding DNA: TGTGCCATCAGTGAGACAGGGAAAGGAAACACCATATATTTT.

This chain links TRBV28 with TRBJ2-3; unclear D gene. The CDR3 is made up of 12 amino acids. V was trimmed by 5 bases and J by 2 bases, leaving 5 bases between them. Germline V gene data show CDR1 as MDHEN and CDR2 as SYDVKM. CDR3 nucleotide sequence: TGTGCCAGCAGTGGGGACACAGATACGCAGTATTTT. It translates to CASSGDTDTQYF.

This clone was observed a few times. The chain links TRBV5-5 to TRBJ1-5, with 7 bases fitting TRBD1. This CDR3 region has 15 residues. The V gene end was trimmed by 4 bases and the J gene end by 1 base; junction bases not matched to a gene: 5. Germline CDR1 SGHKS, CDR2 YYEKEE (reference sequence). The CDR3 DNA reads as TGTGCCAGCAGCGCGGGACAGTCCAGCAATCAGCCCCAGCATTTT. Its translation is CASSAGQSSNQPQHF.

V and J are TRBV19 and TRBJ2-1; TRBD2 agrees at 13 bases. Germline CDR1 is LNHDA and CDR2 is SQIVND (reference sequence). J gave up 10 bases and V 5 bases, and 8 bases lay outside the gene matches. The CDR3 spans 15 residues. CDR3 DNA sequence: TGTGCCAGTAGTCCCGGGACTAGCGGGATTAGGGAGCAGTTCTTC. Amino acids: CASSPGTSGIREQFF. Full variable domain (outside the CDR3, taken from reference TRBV19 and TRBJ2-1): DGGITQSPKYLFRKEGQNVTLSCEQNLNHDAMYWYRQDPGQGLRLIYYSQIVNDFQKGDIAEGYSVSREKKESFPLTVTSAQKNPTAFYLCASSPGTSGIREQFFGPGTRLTVL.

This clone was counted a single time. This chain links TRBV23-1 with TRBJ2-7; perhaps TRBD1 as D (5 bases). TRBV23-1 is placed among ORFs of uncertain function. V dropped 4 bases and J dropped 2 bases, with 12 bases sitting between them. The CDR3 runs 14 residues. Here the CDR3 reads CASSPRTLPYEQYF. In DNA, the CDR3 is TGCGCCAGCAGTCCCAGGACACTACCCTACGAGCAGTACTTC.